Each of the 5 T cell receptor beta chains below was sequenced from the same sample in a study of T-cell reconstitution after alpha-beta-depleted transplantation in children. A library of TCRbeta sequences, prepared with unique molecular identifiers, was generated. Using its own MiXCR run on the PCR reads, TCRdb lists one record per CDR3 protein. The sample yields 450,000 to 600,000 distinct CDR3 sequences, roughly 33% seen once. Here the sequenced sample was PBMCs from the stem cell graft donor, taken from the stem cell graft. The receptors come from a human donor who donated a stem cell graft to a child with aplastic anemia.

In this sample, this clonotype turned up a few times. V and J are TRBV27 and TRBJ2-3; TRBD2 might be the D (6 bases). This CDR3 spans 16 amino acids. With 2 bases removed from V and 0 bases from J, the gap between germline ends came to 12 bases. CDR1 and CDR2 (germline): MNHEY, SMNVEV (reference sequence). The CDR3 nucleotides are TGTGCCAGCAGTTTACTCGGGAGACTAAGCACAGATACGCAGTATTTT. Translated, it gives CASSLLGRLSTDTQYF.

There are a few counts of this clonotype. The V gene is TRBV4-2, the J gene TRBJ1-1, with D hard to call. Germline V gene lookup returns CDR1 LGHNA and CDR2 YNFKEQ. The CDR3 length is 19 residues. V dropped 0 bases and J dropped 1 base, with 21 bases sitting between them. The CDR3 spells CASSQDILRSGTWNTEAFF. The CDR3 DNA is TGTGCCAGCAGCCAAGATATCCTCCGGTCTGGCACGTGGAACACTGAAGCTTTCTTT.

The V call is TRBV30, the J call TRBJ2-7; 10 bases map to TRBD1. Per the germline V gene, CDR1 is GTSNPN and CDR2 is SVGIG (reference sequence). The length of the CDR3 is 15 residues. Germline trimming cut 5 bases from V and 5 bases from J; bases unmatched to any gene: 12. CDR3 sequence reads: CAWATGGFVFNEQYF. The CDR3 DNA reads as TGTGCCTGGGCGACAGGGGGCTTTGTATTTAACGAGCAGTACTTC. Complete variable domain (other parts from reference TRBV30 and TRBJ2-7): SQTIHQWPATLVQPVGSPLSLECTVEGTSNPNLYWYRQAAGRGLQLLFYSVGIGQISSEVPQNLSASRPQDRQFILSSKKLLLSDSGFYLCAWATGGFVFNEQYFGPGTRLTVT.

This clonotype was found a few times. This rearrangement joins TRBV18 to TRBJ1-1; D not resolved. The CDR3 has 16 residues. CDR1 is KGHSH, CDR2 LQKENI, per germline. V lost 3 bases to trimming and J lost 1 base, with 15 bases between them. The CDR3 coding sequence is TGTGCCAGCTCACCGGCCAGGTGGGGATCGAACACTGAAGCTTTCTTT. It encodes CASSPARWGSNTEAFF.

J is TRBJ2-4 and V is TRBV7-3; D is unresolved. The V and J ends lost 0 bases and 0 bases respectively, with 12 bases between them. Per the germline V gene, CDR1 is SGHTA and CDR2 is FQGTGA. The CDR3 extends over 17 amino acids. CDR3 amino acids: CASSLTLTAVAKNIQYF. The CDR3 region has the DNA TGTGCCAGCAGCTTAACTTTGACGGCGGTAGCCAAAAACATTCAGTACTTC.